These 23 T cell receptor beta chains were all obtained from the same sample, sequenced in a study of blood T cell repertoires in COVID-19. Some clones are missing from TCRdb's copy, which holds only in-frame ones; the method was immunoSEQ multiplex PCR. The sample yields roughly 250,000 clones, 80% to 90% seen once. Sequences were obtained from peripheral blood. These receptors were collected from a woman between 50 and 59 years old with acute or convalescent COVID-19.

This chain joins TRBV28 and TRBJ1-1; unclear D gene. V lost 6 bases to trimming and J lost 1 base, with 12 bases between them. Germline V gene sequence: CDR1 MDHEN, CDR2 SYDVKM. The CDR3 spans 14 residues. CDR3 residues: CASSLPGGNTEAFF. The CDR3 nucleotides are TGTGCCAGCAGCCTACCGGGAGGGAACACTGAAGCTTTCTTT.

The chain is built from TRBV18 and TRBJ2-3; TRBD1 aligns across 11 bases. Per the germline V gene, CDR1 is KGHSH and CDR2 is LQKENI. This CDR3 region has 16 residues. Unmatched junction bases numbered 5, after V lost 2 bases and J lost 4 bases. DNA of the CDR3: TGTGCCAGCTCACCAAGGACAGGGGGCGCAGCAGATACGCAGTATTTT. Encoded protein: CASSPRTGGAADTQYF. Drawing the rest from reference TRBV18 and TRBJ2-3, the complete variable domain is NAGVMQNPRHLVRRRGQEARLRCSPMKGHSHVYWYRQLPEEGLKFMVYLQKENIIDESGMPKERFSAEFPKEGPSILRIQQVVRGDSAAYFCASSPRTGGAADTQYFGPGTRLTVL.

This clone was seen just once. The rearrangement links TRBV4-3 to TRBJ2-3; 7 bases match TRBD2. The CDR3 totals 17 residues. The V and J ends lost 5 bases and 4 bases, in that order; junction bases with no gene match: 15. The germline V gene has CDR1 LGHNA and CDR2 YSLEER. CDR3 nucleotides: TGCGCCAGCAGCGACAGAGAATACAGCGGGGAGGCAGATACGCAGTATTTT. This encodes CASSDREYSGEADTQYF.

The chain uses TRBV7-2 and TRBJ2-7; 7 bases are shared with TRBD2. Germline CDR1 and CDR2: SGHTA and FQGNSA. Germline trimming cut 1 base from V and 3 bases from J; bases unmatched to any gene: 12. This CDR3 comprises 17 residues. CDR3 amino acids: CASSLGVPGAGYYEQYF. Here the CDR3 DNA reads TGTGCCAGCAGCTTAGGAGTACCGGGAGCGGGATACTACGAGCAGTACTTC.

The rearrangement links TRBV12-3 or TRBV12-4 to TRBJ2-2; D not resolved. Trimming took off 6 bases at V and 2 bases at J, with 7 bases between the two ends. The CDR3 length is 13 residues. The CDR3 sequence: CASRLANTGELFF. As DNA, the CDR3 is TGTGCCAGCAGGTTGGCCAACACCGGGGAGCTGTTTTTT.

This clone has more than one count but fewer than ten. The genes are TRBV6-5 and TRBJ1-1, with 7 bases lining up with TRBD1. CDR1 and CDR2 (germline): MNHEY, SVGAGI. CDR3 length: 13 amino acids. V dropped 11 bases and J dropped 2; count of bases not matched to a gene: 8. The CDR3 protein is CAGTTGINTEAFF. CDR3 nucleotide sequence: TGTGCCGGGACGACAGGGATCAACACTGAAGCTTTCTTT.

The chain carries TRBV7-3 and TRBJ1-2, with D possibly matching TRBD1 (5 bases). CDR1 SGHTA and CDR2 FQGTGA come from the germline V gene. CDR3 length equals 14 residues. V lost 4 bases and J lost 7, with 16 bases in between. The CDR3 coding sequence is TGTGCCAGCAGCTCAGGGAGGCAAGCGCTTGGCTACACCTTC. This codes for CASSSGRQALGYTF.

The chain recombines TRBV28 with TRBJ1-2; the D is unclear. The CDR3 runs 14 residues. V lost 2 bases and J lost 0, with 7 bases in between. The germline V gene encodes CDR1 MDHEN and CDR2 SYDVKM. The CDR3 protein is CASSLGWSNYGYTF. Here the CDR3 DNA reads TGTGCCAGCAGTTTAGGCTGGTCTAACTATGGCTACACCTTC.

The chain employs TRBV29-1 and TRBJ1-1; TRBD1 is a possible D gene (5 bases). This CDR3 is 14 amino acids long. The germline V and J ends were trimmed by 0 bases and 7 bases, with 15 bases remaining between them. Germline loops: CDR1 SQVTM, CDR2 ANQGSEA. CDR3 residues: CSVEEDTGRSEAFF. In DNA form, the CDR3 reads TGCAGCGTTGAAGAGGACACCGGGAGGAGTGAAGCTTTCTTT.

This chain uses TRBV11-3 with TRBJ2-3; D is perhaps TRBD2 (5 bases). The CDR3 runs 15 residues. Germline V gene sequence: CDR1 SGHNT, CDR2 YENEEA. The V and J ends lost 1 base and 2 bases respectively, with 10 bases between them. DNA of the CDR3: TGTGCCAGCAGCTTAGGGAGGACCCTCACAGATACGCAGTATTTT. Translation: CASSLGRTLTDTQYF. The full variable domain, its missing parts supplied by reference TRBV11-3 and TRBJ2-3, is EAGVVQSPRYKIIEKKQPVAFWCNPISGHNTLYWYLQNLGQGPELLIRYENEEAVDDSQLPKDRFSAERLKGVDSTLKIQPAELGDSAVYLCASSLGRTLTDTQYFGPGTRLTVL.

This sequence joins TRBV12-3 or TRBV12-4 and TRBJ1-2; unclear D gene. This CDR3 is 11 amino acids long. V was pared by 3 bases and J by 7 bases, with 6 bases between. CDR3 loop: CASSFSGGYTF. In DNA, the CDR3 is TGTGCCAGCAGTTTTTCCGGTGGCTACACCTTC.

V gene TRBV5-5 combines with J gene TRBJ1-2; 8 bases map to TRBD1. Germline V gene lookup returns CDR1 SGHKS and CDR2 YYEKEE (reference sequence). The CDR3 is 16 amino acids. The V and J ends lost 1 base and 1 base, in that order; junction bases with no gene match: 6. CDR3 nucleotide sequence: TGTGCCAGCAGCTTGAACAGGGGGGAAGTTAACTATGGCTACACCTTC. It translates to CASSLNRGEVNYGYTF.

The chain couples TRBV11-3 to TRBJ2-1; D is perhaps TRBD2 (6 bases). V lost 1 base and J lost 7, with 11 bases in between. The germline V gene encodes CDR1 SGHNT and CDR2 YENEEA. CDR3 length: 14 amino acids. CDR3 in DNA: TGTGCCAGCAGCTTAGGCGGGGCTCCTAATGAGCAGTTCTTC. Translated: CASSLGGAPNEQFF.

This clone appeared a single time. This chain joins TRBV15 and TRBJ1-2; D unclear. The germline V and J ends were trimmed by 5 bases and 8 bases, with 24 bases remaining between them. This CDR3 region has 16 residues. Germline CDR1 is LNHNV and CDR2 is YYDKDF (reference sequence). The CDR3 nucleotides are TGTGCCACCAGCCTCTGGACTGGATTGATGTCCGGCGGCTACACCTTC. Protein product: CATSLWTGLMSGGYTF.

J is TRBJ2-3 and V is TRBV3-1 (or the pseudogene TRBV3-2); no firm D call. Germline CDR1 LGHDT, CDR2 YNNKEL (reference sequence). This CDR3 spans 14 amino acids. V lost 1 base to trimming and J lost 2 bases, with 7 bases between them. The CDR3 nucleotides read TGTGCCAGCAGCCAAGGACATAACACAGATACGCAGTATTTT. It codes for CASSQGHNTDTQYF.

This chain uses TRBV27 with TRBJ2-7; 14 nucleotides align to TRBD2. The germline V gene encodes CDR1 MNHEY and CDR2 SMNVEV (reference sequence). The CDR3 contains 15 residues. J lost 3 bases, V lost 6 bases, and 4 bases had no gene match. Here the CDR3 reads CASREGTSGSYEQYF. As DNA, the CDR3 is TGTGCCAGCAGGGAAGGGACTAGCGGGAGCTACGAGCAGTACTTC.

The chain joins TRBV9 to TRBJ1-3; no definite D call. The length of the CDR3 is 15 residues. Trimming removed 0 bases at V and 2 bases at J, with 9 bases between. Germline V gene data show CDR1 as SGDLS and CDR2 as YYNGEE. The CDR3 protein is CASSVGLVTGNTIYF. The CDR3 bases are TGTGCCAGCAGCGTAGGGCTGGTAACTGGAAACACCATATATTTT.

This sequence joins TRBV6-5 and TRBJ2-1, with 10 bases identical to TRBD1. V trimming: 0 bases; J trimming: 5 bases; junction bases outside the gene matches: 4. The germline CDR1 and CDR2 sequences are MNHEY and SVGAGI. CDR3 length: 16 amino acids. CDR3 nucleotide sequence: TGTGCCAGCAGTTACTCGTATGGGACAGGGGACAATGAGCAGTTCTTC. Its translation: CASSYSYGTGDNEQFF.

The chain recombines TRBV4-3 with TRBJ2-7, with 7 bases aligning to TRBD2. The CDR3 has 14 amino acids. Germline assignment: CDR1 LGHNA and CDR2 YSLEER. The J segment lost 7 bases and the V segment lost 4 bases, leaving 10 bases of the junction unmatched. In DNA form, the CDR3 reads TGCGCCAGCAGCCTCGGACTAGAATCGGGTGAGCAGTACTTC. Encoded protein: CASSLGLESGEQYF.

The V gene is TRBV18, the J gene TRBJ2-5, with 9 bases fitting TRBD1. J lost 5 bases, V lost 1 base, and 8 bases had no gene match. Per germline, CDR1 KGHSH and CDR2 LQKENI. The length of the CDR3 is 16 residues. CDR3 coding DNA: TGTGCCAGCTCACCACTGAACAGGGGGCGCAGTGAGACCCAGTACTTC. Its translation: CASSPLNRGRSETQYF.

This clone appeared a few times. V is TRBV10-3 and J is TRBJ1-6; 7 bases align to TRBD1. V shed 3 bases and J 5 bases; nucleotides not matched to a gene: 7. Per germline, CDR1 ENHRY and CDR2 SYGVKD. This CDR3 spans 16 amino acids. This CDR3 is CAISDARGRDNSPLHF. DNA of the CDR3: TGTGCCATCAGTGACGCCAGGGGGAGAGATAATTCACCCCTCCACTTT.

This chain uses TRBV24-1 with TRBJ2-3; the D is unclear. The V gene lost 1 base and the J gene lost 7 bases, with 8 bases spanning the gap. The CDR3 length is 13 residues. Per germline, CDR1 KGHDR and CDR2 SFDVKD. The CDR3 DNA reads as TGTGCCACCAGTGATTTCGAAGCGAATACGCAGTATTTT. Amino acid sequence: CATSDFEANTQYF.

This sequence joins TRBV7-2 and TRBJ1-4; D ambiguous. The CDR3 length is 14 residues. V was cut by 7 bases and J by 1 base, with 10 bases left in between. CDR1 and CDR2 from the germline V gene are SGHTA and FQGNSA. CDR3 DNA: TGTGCCAGCACCCCTATTGGAACTAATGAAAAACTGTTTTTT. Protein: CASTPIGTNEKLFF.